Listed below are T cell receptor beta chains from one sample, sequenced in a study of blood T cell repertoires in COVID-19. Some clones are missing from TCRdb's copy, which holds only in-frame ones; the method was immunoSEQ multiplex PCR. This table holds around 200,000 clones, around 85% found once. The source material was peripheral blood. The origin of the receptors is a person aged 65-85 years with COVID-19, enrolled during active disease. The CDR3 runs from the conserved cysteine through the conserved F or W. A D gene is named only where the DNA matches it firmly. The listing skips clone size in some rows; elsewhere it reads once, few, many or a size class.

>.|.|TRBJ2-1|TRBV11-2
TGTGCCAGCAGCTTTGGACAGCGTGAGCAGTTCTTC
CASSFGQREQFF
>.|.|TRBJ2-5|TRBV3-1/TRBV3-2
TGTGCCAGCAGCCAAGAGCGTCGGGGGACCCGCTATGAGACCCAGTACTTC
CASSQERRGTRYETQYF
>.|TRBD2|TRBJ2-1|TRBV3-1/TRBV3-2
TGTGCCAGCAGCCAAGGAGATGGACTAGCGGTATACAATGAGCAGTTCTTC
CASSQGDGLAVYNEQFF
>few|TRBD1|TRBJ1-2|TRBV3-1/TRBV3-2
TGTGCCAGCAGCCAGAGACAGGGGTATGGCTACACCTTC
CASSQRQGYGYTF
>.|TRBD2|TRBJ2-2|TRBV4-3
TGCGCCAGCAGCCAAGTTGGACTAGCAGCAGGTAGGTGGGAGCTGTTTTTT
CASSQVGLAAGRWELFF
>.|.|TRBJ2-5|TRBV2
TGTGCCAGCACTGAACGTCTTGAGCGAGACCAGTACTTC
CASTERLERDQYF
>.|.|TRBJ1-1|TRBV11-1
TGTGCCAGCAGCATAACCAGGAACATGAACACTGAAGCTTTCTTT
CASSITRNMNTEAFF
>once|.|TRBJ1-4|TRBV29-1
TGCAGCGTTGAAGCTAGGGGTTCAAATGCCGAAAAACTGTTTTTT
CSVEARGSNAEKLFF
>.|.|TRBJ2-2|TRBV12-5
TGTGCTAGTGCCCCGGGACAAGCCACCGGGGAGCTGTTTTTT
CASAPGQATGELFF
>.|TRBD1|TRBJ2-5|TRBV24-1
TGTGCCACCAGTGGGCCGACAGGGGGCCACGAGACCCAGTACTTC
CATSGPTGGHETQYF
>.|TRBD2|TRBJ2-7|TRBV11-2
TGTGCCAGCAGCTTAGAGGGTGGGGGGGCCTACGAGCAGTACTTC
CASSLEGGGAYEQYF
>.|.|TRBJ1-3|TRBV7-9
TGTGCCAGCAGCTTAGAAACAGGGATCGGAAACACCATATATTTT
CASSLETGIGNTIYF
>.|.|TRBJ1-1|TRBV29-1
TGCAGCGGGCACAGGGCCTCGAACACTGAAGCTTTCTTT
CSGHRASNTEAFF
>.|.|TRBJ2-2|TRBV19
TGTGCCAGTAGTAAACTGAACACCGGGGAGCTGTTTTTT
CASSKLNTGELFF
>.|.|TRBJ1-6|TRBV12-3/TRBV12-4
TGTGCCAGCAGTAACGGACATTATTCACCCCTCCACTTT
CASSNGHYSPLHF
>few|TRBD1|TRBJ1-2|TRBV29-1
TGCAGCGTTGTGGGACAGGGGGTCGGCTACACCTTC
CSVVGQGVGYTF
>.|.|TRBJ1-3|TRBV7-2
TGTGCCAGCAGCTTATTGGGACACAGGTTTGGGTTCTCTGGAAACACCATATATTTT
CASSLLGHRFGFSGNTIYF
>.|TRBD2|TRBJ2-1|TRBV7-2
TGTGCCAGCAGCCTCCCGGGACTAGCGGGGGGGCTAGGTGACAATGAGCAGTTCTTC
CASSLPGLAGGLGDNEQFF
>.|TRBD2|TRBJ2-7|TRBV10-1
TGCGCCAGCAGGGGATCGGCTCATCGGACTAGCCGTAGCTCCTACGAGCAGTACTTC
CASRGSAHRTSRSSYEQYF
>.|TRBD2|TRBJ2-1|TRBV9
TGTGCCAGCAGCGTACAGGGACTAGACTACAATGAGCAGTTCTTC
CASSVQGLDYNEQFF
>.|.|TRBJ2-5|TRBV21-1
TGTGCCAGCAGCAAAGCGCTTTTGGCTAGCGGGAGTGGTTGGGGAGAGACCCAGTACTTC
CASSKALLASGSGWGETQYF
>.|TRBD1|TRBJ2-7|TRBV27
TGTGCCAGCAGTTTACGGGGACAGCTATTCTACGAGCAGTACTTC
CASSLRGQLFYEQYF
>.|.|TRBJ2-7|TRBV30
TGTGCCTGGAGTGGGAGGTCCAGGTACAACGAGCAGTACTTC
CAWSGRSRYNEQYF
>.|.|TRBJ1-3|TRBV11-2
TGTGCCAGCAGCCCAGACAGTACGGGAAACACCATATATTTT
CASSPDSTGNTIYF
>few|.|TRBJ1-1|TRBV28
TGTGCCAGCAGTTTTGGGGGCACGAACACTGAAGCTTTCTTT
CASSFGGTNTEAFF
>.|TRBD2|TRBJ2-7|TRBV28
TGTGCCACCCTGACTAGCGGGACCACCTACGAGCAGTACTTC
CATLTSGTTYEQYF